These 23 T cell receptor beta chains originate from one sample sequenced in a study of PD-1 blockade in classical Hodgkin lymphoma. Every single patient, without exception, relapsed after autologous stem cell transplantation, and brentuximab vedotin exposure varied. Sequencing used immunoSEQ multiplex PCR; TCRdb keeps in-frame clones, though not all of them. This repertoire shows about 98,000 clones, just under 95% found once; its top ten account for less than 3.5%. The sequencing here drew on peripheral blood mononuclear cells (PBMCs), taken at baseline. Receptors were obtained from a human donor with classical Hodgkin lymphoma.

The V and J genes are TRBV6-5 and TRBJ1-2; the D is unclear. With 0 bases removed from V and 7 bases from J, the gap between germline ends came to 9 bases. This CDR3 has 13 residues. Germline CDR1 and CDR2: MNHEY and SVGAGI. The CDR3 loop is CASSYSIGAGYTF. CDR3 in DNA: TGTGCCAGCAGTTACTCGATTGGAGCTGGCTACACCTTC.

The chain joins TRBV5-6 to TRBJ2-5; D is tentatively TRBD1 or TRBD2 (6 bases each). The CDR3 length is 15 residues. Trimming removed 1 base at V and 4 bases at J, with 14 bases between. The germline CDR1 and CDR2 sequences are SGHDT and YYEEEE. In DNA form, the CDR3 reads TGTGCCAGCAGCTTGTTTGGCAGGGGAGGAGAGACCCAGTACTTC. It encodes CASSLFGRGGETQYF. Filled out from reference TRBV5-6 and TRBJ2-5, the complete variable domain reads DAGVTQSPTHLIKTRGQQVTLRCSPKSGHDTVSWYQQALGQGPQFIFQYYEEEERQRGNFPDRFSGHQFPNYSSELNVNALLLGDSALYLCASSLFGRGGETQYFGPGTRLLVL.

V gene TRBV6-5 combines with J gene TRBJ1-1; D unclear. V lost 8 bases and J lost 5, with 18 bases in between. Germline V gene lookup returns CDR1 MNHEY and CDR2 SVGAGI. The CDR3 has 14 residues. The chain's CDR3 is CASVIERLGTEAFF. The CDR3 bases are TGTGCCAGCGTCATCGAGCGCTTGGGTACTGAAGCTTTCTTT.

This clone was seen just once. CDR3 nucleotide sequence: TGTGCCTGGAGTGGCACACTAGCGGGATTTGGTAATGAGCAGTTCTTC. It codes for CAWSGTLAGFGNEQFF. V is TRBV30 and J is TRBJ2-1; 10 nucleotides match TRBD2. Germline CDR1 is GTSNPN and CDR2 is SVGIG (reference sequence). This CDR3 is 16 amino acids long. V lost 1 base to trimming and J lost 7 bases; unmatched junction nucleotides: 10.

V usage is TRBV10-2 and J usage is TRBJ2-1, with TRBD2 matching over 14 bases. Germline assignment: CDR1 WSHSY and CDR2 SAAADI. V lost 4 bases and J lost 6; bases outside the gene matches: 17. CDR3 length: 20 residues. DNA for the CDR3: TGCGCCAGCAGTGGGGCGGGGGGGGCCTCGGGACTAGCGGGAGCCAATGAGCAGTTCTTC. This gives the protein CASSGAGGASGLAGANEQFF.

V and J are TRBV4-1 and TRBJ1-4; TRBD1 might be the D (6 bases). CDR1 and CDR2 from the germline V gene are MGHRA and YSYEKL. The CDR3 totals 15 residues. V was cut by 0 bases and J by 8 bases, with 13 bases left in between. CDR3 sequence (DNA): TGCGCCAGCAGCCAAGACTCAGGGGCCAGGGAAAAACTGTTTTTT. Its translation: CASSQDSGAREKLFF.

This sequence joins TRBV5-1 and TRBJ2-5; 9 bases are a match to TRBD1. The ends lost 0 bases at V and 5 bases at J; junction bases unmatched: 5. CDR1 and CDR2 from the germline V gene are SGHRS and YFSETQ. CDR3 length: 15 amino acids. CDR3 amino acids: CASSLATGGSETQYF. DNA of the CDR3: TGCGCCAGCAGCTTGGCCACAGGGGGCAGTGAGACCCAGTACTTC. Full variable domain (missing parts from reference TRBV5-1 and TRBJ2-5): KAGVTQTPRYLIKTRGQQVTLSCSPISGHRSVSWYQQTPGQGLQFLFEYFSETQRNKGNFPGRFSGRQFSNSRSEMNVSTLELGDSALYLCASSLATGGSETQYFGPGTRLLVL.

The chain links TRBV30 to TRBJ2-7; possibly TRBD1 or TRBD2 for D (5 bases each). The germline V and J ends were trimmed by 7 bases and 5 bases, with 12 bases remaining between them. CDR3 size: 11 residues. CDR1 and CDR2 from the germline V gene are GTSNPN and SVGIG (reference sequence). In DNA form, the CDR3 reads TGTGCCTTATCGGGGCTGAACGAGCAGTACTTC. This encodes CALSGLNEQYF.

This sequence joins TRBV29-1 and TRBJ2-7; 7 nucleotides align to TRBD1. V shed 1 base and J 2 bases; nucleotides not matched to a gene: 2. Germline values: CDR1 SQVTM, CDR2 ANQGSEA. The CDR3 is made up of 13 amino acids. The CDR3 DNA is TGCAGCGTTGAAGGGGACAGCCCCTACGAGCAGTACTTC. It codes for CSVEGDSPYEQYF.

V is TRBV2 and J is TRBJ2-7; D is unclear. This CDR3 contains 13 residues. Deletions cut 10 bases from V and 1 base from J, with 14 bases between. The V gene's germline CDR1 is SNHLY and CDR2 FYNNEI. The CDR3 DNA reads TGTGCCACCTCCCCCGGAGATTCCTACGAGCAGTACTTC. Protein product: CATSPGDSYEQYF. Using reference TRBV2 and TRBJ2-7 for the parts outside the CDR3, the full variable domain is EPEVTQTPSHQVTQMGQEVILRCVPISNHLYFYWYRQILGQKVEFLVSFYNNEISEKSEIFDDQFSVERPDGSNFTLKIRSTKLEDSAMYFCATSPGDSYEQYFGPGTRLTVT.

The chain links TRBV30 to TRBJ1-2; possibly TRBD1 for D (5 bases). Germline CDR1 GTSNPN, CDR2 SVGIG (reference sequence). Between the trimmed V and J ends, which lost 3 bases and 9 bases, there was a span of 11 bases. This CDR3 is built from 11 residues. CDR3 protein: CAWSPGGSYTF. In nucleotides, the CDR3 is TGTGCCTGGAGCCCGGGGGGGAGCTACACCTTC. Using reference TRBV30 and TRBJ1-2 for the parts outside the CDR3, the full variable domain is SQTIHQWPATLVQPVGSPLSLECTVEGTSNPNLYWYRQAAGRGLQLLFYSVGIGQISSEVPQNLSASRPQDRQFILSSKKLLLSDSGFYLCAWSPGGSYTFGSGTRLTVV.

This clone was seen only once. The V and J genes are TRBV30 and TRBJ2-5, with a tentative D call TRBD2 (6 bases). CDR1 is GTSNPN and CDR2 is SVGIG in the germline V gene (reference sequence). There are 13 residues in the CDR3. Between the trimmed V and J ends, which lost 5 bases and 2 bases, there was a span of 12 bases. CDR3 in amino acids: CAWSNGGQETQYF. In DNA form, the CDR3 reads TGTGCCTGGTCCAACGGGGGTCAAGAGACCCAGTACTTC.

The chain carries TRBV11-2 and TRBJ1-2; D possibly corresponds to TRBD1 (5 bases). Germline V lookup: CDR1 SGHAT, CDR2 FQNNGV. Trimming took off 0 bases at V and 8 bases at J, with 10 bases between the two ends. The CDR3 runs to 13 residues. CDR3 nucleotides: TGTGCCAGCAGCTTAGATCGGGGCGCGGGCTACACCTTC. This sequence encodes CASSLDRGAGYTF.

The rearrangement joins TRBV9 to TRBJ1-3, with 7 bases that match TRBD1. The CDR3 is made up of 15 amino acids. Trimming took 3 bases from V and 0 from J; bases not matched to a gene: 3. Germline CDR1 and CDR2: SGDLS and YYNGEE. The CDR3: CASSATGDSGNTIYF. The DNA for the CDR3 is TGTGCCAGCAGCGCTACAGGGGACTCTGGAAACACCATATATTTT.

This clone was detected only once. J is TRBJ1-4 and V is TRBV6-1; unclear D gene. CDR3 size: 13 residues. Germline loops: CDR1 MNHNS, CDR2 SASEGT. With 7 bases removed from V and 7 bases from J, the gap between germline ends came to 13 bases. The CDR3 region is CASIGEWGEKLFF. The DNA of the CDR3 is TGTGCCAGCATTGGGGAGTGGGGTGAAAAACTGTTTTTT.

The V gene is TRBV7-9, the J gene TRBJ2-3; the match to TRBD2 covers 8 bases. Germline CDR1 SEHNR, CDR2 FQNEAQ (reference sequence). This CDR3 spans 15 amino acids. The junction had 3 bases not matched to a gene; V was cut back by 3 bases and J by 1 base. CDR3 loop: CASSFTSGRTDTQYF. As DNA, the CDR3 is TGTGCCAGCAGCTTTACTAGCGGACGCACAGATACGCAGTATTTT.

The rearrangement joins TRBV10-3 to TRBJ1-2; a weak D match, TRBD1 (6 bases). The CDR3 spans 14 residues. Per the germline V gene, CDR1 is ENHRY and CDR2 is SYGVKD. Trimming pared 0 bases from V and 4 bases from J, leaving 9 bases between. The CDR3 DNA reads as TGTGCCATCAGTGAGTCACAGGGCCCCTATGGCTACACCTTC. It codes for CAISESQGPYGYTF.

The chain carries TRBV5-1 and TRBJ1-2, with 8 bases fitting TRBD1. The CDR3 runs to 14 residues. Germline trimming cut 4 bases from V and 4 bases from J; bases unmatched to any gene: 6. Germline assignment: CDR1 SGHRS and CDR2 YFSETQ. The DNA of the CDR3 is TGCGCCAGCAGCCAGACAGGGGCGAGCTATGGCTACACCTTC. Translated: CASSQTGASYGYTF.

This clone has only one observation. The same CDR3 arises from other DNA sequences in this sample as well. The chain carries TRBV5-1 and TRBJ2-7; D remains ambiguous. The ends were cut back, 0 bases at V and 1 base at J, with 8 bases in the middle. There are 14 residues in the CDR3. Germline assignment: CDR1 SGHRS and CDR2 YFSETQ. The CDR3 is CASSLDPSSYEQYF. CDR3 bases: TGCGCCAGCAGCTTGGACCCTTCGTCCTACGAGCAGTACTTC.

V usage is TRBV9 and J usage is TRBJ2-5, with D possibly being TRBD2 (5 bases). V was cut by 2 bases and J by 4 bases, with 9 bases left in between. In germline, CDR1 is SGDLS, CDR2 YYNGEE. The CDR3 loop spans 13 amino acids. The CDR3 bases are TGTGCCAGCAGCGTTCGACTAAGAGAGACCCAGTACTTC. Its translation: CASSVRLRETQYF.

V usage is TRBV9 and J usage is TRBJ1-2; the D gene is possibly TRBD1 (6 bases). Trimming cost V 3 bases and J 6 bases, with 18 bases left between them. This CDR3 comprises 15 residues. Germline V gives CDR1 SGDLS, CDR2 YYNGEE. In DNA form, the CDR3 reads TGTGCCAGCAGCGAGGGCCGGGACACTCTTAATGGCTACACCTTC. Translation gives CASSEGRDTLNGYTF.

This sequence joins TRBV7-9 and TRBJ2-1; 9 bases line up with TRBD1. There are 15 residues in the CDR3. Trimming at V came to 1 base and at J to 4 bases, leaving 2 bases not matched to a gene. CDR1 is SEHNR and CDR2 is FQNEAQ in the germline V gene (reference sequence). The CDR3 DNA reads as TGTGCCAGCAGCTTAGAGGGACAGGGTTACAATGAGCAGTTCTTC. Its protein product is CASSLEGQGYNEQFF.

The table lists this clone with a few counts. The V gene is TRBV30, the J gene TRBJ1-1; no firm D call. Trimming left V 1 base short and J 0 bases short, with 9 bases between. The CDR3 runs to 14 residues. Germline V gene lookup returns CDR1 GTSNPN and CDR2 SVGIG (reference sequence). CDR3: CAWSEGRVNTEAFF. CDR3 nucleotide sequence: TGTGCCTGGAGTGAAGGGCGAGTGAACACTGAAGCTTTCTTT. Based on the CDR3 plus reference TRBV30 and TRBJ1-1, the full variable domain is SQTIHQWPATLVQPVGSPLSLECTVEGTSNPNLYWYRQAAGRGLQLLFYSVGIGQISSEVPQNLSASRPQDRQFILSSKKLLLSDSGFYLCAWSEGRVNTEAFFGQGTRLTVV.